Below, 10 T cell receptor beta chains from the same sample are listed, as sequenced in a study of blood T cell repertoires in COVID-19 (dated by TCRdb to about 2020). Receptor libraries were prepared by the immunoSEQ multiplex PCR assay. Drawn from immuneACCESS, this table holds only the in-frame rearrangements with V and J called that TCRdb kept. Clones are partly lost; checked studies trace under half to an unresolved V gene and leave the rest unexplained. The sample data list over 200,000 clones, and 70% to 90% of these were observed just once. Approximately 4% of the sample goes to the ten largest clones. The specimen was PBMCs or T cells enriched from blood (not recorded which). These receptors were collected from a young woman who had been exposed to COVID-19.

This clone was detected a few times. The gene calls are TRBV13 and TRBJ1-3, with D perhaps matching TRBD1 (5 bases). The germline CDR1 and CDR2 sequences are PRHDT and FYEKMQ (reference sequence). CDR3 size: 15 residues. V gave up 1 base and J gave up 2 bases, with 9 bases separating them. The CDR3 reads CASSLEVGAGNTIYF. CDR3 sequence (DNA): TGTGCCAGCAGCTTAGAGGTAGGGGCTGGAAACACCATATATTTT.

CDR3 protein: CSARTGGGNTEAFF. Written as DNA, the CDR3 is TGCAGCGCCCGGACAGGGGGAGGCAACACTGAAGCTTTCTTT. The chain employs TRBV29-1 and TRBJ1-1; 10 bases agree with TRBD1. With V trimmed by 7 bases and J by 2 bases, 7 bases remained unmatched. The CDR3 runs 14 residues. CDR1 and CDR2 (germline): SQVTM, ANQGSEA.

The chain carries TRBV5-4 and TRBJ2-7; 13 bases line up with TRBD2. V lost 0 bases to trimming and J lost 2 bases; unmatched junction nucleotides: 11. The CDR3 loop spans 19 amino acids. Germline CDR1 SGHNT, CDR2 YYREEE (reference sequence). The CDR3 DNA follows: TGTGCCAGCAGCTTGGCGGGGTCGACTAGCGGGGGGACCACCTACGAGCAGTACTTC. It codes for CASSLAGSTSGGTTYEQYF.

The chain uses TRBV10-3 and TRBJ1-3; D might be TRBD1 (5 bases). With 0 bases removed from V and 7 bases from J, the gap between germline ends came to 19 bases. The CDR3 sequence is 17 residues long. Germline lookup yields CDR1 ENHRY and CDR2 SYGVKD. Written as DNA, the CDR3 is TGTGCCATCAGTGAGTCTCAGGGTCGGCCCGGGGGGAACACCATATATTTT. Protein sequence: CAISESQGRPGGNTIYF.

The chain links TRBV4-1 to TRBJ2-3; D call uncertain. This CDR3 has 12 residues. Trimming took off 1 base at V and 4 bases at J, with 3 bases between the two ends. Germline values: CDR1 MGHRA, CDR2 YSYEKL. DNA of the CDR3: TGCGCCAGCAGCCAAGGAGCAGATACGCAGTATTTT. Translated: CASSQGADTQYF.

The rearrangement links TRBV27 to TRBJ1-5, with TRBD1 identical over 9 bases. The CDR3 sequence is 16 residues long. After removal of 4 bases from V and 0 bases from J, the junction contained 4 bases not matched to a gene. Germline V gene data show CDR1 as MNHEY and CDR2 as SMNVEV (reference sequence). CDR3 DNA sequence: TGTGCCAGCAGTTCCGGGACAGGGAATAGCAATCAGCCCCAGCATTTT. It is translated as CASSSGTGNSNQPQHF.

This clone has only a few counts. The chain has TRBV3-1 (or the pseudogene TRBV3-2) and TRBJ2-3, with 8 bases identical to TRBD2. This CDR3 comprises 15 residues. The germline gives CDR1 LGHDT, CDR2 YNNKEL (reference sequence). V lost 1 base, J lost 7 bases, and 7 bases stayed unmatched. CDR3 in DNA: TGTGCCAGCAGCCAAGTTTCGGGGGGGCTGAATACGCAGTATTTT. Translated: CASSQVSGGLNTQYF.

V usage is TRBV12-5 and J usage is TRBJ1-4; 12 nucleotides agree with TRBD1. The CDR3 spans 14 residues. Germline V gene lookup returns CDR1 LGHNT and CDR2 FRNRAP. J was trimmed by 8 bases and V by 5 bases; bases with no gene match: 3. CDR3 nucleotides: TGTGCTAGTGGTCCCGGGACAGGGGGCGAAAAACTGTTTTTT. It translates to CASGPGTGGEKLFF.

This chain joins TRBV20-1 and TRBJ2-2; tentatively, D is TRBD1 (5 bases). From germline, CDR1 is DFQATT and CDR2 SNEGSKA (reference sequence). The CDR3 has 14 residues. Between the trimmed V and J ends, which lost 3 bases and 4 bases, there was a span of 12 bases. CDR3 DNA: TGCAGTGCTAGTCGCCAGGGCGGCACCGGGGAGCTGTTTTTT. Translation gives CSASRQGGTGELFF.

The chain employs TRBV11-2 and TRBJ2-1; 12 bases line up with TRBD2. The V gene end was trimmed by 6 bases and the J gene end by 8 bases; junction bases not matched to a gene: 11. The CDR3 totals 16 residues. The germline V gene encodes CDR1 SGHAT and CDR2 FQNNGV. CDR3 bases: TGTGCCAGCAGTGTTCTAGCGGGGGGGCCTTATGATGAGCAGTTCTTC. It is translated as CASSVLAGGPYDEQFF.